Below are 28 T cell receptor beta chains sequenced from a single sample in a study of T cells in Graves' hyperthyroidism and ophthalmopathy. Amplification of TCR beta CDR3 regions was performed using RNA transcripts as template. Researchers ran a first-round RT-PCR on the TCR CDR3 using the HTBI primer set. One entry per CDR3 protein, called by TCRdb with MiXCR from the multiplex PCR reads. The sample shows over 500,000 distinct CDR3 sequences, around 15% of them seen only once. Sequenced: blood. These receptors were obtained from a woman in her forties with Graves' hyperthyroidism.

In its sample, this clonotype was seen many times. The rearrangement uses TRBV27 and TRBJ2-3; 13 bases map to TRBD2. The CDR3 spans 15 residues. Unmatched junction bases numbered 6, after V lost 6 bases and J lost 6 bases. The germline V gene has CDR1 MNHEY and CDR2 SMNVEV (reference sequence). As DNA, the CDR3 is TGTGCCAGCAGCATACTAGCGGGAGGGCCGGATACGCAGTATTTT. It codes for CASSILAGGPDTQYF.

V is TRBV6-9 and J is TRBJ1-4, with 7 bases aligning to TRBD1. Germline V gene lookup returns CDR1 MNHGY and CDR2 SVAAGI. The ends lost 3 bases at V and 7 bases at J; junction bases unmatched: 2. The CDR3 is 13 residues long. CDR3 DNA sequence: TGTGCCAGCAGTTACTACAGGGGTGAAAAACTGTTTTTT. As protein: CASSYYRGEKLFF.

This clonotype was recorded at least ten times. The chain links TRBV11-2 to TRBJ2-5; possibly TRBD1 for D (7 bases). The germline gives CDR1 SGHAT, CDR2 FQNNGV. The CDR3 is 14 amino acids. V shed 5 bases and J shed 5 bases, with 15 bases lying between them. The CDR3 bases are TGTGCCAGCAGCGAACTACAGGGGAGGGAGACCCAGTACTTC. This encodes CASSELQGRETQYF.

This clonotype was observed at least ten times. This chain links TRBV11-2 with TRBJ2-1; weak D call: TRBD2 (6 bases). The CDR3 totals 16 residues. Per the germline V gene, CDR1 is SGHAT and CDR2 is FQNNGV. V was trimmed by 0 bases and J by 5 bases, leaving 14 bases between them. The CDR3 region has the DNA TGTGCCAGCAGCTTAGATCCCGGGAGACAAGACAATGAGCAGTTCTTC. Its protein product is CASSLDPGRQDNEQFF.

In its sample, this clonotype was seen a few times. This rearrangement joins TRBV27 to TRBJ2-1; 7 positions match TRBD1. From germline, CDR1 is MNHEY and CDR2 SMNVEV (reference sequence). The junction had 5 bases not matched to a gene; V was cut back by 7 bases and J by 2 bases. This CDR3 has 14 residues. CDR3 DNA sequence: TGTGCCAGCAATTGGGACAGTCCCTACAATGAGCAGTTCTTC. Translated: CASNWDSPYNEQFF.

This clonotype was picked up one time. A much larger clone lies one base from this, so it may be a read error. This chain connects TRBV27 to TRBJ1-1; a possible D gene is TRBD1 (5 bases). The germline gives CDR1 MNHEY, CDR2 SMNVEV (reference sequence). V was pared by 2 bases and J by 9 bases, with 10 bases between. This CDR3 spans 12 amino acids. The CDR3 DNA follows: TGTGCCAGCAGTTTAAGGGGTGTCCAAGCTTTCTTT. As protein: CASSLRGVQAFF.

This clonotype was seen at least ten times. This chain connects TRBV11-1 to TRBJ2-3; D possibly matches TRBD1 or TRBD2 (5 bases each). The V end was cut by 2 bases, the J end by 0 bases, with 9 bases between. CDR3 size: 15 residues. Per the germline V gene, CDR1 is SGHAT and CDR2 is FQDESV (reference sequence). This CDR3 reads CASSLPRDSTDTQYF. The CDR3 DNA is TGTGCCAGCAGCTTACCCAGGGACAGCACAGATACGCAGTATTTT. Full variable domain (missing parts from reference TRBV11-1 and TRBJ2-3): EAEVAQSPRYKITEKSQAVAFWCDPISGHATLYWYRQILGQGPELLVQFQDESVVDDSQLPKDRFSAERLKGVDSTLKIQPAELGDSAMYLCASSLPRDSTDTQYFGPGTRLTVL.

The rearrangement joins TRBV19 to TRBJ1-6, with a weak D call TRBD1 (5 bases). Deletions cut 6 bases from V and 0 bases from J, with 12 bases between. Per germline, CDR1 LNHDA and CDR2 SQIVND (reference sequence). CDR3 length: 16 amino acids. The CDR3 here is CASSVATVSYNSPLHF. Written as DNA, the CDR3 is TGTGCCAGTAGCGTGGCGACAGTCTCCTATAATTCACCCCTCCACTTT.

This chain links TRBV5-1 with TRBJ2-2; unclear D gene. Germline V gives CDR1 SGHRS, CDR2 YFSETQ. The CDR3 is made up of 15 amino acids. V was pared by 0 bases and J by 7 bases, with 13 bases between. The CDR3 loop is CASSLGDPSHGELFF. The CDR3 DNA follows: TGCGCCAGCAGCTTGGGGGATCCCTCTCACGGGGAGCTGTTTTTT.

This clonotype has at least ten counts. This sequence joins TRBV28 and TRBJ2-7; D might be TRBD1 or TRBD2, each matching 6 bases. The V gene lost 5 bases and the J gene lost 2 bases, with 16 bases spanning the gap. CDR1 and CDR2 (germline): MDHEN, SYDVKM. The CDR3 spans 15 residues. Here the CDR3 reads CASSPGGGLTYEQYF. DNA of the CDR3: TGTGCCAGCAGTCCCGGTGGGGGGCTAACCTACGAGCAGTACTTC.

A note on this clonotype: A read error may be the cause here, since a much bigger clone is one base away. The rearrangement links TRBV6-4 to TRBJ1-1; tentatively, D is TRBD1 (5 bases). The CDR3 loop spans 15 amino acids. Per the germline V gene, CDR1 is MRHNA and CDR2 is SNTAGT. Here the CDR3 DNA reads TGTGCCAGCAGTTACTCGACGGGGGGGAGCACTGAAGCTTTCTTT. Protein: CASSYSTGGSTEAFF.

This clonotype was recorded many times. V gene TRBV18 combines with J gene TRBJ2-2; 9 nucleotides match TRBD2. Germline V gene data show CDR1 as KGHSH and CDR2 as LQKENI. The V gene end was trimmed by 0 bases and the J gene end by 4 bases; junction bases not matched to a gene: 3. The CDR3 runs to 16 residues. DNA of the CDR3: TGTGCCAGCTCACCACCGGCGGGAGGGGCCACCGGGGAGCTGTTTTTT. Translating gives CASSPPAGGATGELFF.

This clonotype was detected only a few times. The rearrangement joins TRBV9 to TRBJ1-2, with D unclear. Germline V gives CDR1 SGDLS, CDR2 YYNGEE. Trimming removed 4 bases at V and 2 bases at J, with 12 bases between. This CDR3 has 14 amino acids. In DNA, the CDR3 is TGTGCCAGCAGCCCACACCAGGAGAACTATGGCTACACCTTC. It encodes CASSPHQENYGYTF.

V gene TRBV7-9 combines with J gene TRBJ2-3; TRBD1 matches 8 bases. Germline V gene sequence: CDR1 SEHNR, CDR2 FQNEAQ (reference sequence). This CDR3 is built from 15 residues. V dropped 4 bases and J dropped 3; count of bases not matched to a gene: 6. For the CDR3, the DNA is TGTGCCAGCAGCTCTCTGGGACAGGTGACAGATACGCAGTATTTT. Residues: CASSSLGQVTDTQYF.

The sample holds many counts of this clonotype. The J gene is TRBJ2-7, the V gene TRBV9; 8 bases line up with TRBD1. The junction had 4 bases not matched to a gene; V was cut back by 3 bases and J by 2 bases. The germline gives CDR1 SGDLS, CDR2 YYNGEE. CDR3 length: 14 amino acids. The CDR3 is CASSAGQGPYEQYF. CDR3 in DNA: TGTGCCAGCAGCGCCGGACAGGGCCCCTACGAGCAGTACTTC.

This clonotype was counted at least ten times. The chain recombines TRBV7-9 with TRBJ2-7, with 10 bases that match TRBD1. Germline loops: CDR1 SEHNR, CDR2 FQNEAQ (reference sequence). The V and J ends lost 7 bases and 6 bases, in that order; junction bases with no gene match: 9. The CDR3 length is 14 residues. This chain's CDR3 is CASTPGTGEGEQYF. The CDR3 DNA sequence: TGTGCCAGCACGCCAGGGACAGGGGAAGGCGAGCAGTACTTC.

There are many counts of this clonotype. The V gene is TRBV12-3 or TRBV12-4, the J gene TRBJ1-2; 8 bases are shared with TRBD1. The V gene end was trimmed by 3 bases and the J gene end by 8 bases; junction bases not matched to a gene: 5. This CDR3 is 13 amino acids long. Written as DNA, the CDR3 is TGTGCCAGCAGTTTTGGGACAGGAGGGGGCTACACCTTC. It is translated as CASSFGTGGGYTF.

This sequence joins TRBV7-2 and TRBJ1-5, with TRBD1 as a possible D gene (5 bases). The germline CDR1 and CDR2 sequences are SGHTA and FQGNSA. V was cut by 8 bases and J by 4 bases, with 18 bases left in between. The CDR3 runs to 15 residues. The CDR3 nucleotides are TGTGCCAGCCCCGATGCGCAGGGAAGAAATCAGCCCCAGCATTTT. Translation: CASPDAQGRNQPQHF. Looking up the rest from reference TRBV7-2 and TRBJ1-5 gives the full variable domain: GAGVSQSPSNKVTEKGKDVELRCDPISGHTALYWYRQSLGQGLEFLIYFQGNSAPDKSGLPSDRFSAERTGGSVSTLTIQRTQQEDSAVYLCASPDAQGRNQPQHFGDGTRLSIL.

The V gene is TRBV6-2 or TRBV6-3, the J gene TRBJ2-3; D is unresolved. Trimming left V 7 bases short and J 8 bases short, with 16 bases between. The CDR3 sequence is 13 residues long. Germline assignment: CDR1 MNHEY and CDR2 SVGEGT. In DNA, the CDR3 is TGTGCCAGCAATGATCTAGGTCTCGGTACGCAGTATTTT. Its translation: CASNDLGLGTQYF.

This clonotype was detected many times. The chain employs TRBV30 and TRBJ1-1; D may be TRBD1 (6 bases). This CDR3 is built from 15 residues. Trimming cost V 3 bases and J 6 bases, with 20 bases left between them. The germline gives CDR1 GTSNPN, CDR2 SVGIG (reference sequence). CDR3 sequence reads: CAWRAGQWLRAEAFF. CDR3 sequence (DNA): TGTGCCTGGAGGGCAGGACAGTGGCTTAGAGCTGAAGCTTTCTTT.

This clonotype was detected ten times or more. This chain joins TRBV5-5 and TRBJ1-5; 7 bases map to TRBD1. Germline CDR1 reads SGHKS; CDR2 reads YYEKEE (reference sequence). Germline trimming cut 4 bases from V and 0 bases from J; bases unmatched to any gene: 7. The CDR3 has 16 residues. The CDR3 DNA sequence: TGTGCCAGCAGCCCGACTCGACAGGGTAGCAATCAGCCCCAGCATTTT. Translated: CASSPTRQGSNQPQHF.

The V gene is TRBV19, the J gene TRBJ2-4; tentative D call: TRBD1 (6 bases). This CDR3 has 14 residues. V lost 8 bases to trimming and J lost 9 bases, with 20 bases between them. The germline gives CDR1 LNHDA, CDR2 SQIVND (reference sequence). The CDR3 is CASGNRAEGVIQYF. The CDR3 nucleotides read TGTGCCAGTGGTAACAGGGCCGAAGGGGTCATTCAGTACTTC.

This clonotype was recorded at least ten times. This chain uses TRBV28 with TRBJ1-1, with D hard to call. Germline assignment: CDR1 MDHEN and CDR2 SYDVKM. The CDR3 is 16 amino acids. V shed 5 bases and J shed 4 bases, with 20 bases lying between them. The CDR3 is CASSPHHDGEGTEAFF. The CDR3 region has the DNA TGTGCCAGCAGTCCCCACCACGACGGCGAAGGCACTGAAGCTTTCTTT.

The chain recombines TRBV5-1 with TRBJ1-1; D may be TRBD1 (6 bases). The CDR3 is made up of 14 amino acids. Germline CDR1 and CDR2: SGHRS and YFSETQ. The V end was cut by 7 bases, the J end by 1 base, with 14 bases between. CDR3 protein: CASGSGHRNTEAFF. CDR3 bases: TGCGCCAGCGGATCGGGACATCGGAACACTGAAGCTTTCTTT.

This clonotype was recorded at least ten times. This CDR3 reads CSAKLPQGGPNTGELFF. CDR3 nucleotides: TGCAGTGCTAAGCTACCACAGGGAGGACCCAACACCGGGGAGCTGTTTTTT. The chain combines TRBV20-1 with TRBJ2-2; D may match TRBD1 or TRBD2 (6 bases each). Germline assignment: CDR1 DFQATT and CDR2 SNEGSKA (reference sequence). Trimming cost V 4 bases and J 2 bases, with 20 bases left between them. The length of the CDR3 is 17 residues.

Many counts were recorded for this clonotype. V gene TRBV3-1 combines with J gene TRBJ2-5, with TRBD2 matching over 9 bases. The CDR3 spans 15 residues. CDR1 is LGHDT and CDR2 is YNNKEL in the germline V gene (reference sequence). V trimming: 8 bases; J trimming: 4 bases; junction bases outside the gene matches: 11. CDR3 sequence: CASSSVAGVLETQYF. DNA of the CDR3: TGTGCCAGCTCTTCGGTAGCGGGAGTGTTAGAGACCCAGTACTTC.

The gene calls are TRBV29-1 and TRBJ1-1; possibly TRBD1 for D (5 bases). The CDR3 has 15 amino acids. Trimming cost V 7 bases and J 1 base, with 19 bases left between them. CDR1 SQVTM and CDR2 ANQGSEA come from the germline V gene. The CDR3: CSAPGRGSANTEAFF. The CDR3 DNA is TGCAGCGCCCCAGGGAGGGGCAGTGCGAACACTGAAGCTTTCTTT.

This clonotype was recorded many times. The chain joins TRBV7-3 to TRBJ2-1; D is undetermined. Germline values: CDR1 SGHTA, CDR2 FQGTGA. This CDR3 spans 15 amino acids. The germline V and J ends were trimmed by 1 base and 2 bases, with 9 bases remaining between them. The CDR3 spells CASSLSLATYNEQFF. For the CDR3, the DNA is TGTGCCAGCAGCTTAAGTCTGGCTACCTACAATGAGCAGTTCTTC.